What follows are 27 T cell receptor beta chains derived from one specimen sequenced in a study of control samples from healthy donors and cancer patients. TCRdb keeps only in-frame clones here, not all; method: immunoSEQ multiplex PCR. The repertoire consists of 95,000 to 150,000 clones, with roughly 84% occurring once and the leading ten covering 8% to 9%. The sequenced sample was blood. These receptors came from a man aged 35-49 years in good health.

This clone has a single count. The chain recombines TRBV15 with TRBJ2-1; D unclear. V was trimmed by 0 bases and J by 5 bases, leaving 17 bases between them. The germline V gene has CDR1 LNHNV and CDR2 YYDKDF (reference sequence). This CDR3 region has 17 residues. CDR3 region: CATSRERQNPRDNEQFF. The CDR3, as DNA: TGTGCCACCAGCAGAGAGCGACAAAACCCCCGGGACAATGAGCAGTTCTTC.

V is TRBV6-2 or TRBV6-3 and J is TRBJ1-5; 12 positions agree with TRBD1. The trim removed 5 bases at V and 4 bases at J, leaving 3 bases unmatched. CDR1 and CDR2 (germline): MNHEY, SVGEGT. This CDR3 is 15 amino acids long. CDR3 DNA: TGTGCCAGCAGTGGGACAGGGGGCCGTAATCAGCCCCAGCATTTT. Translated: CASSGTGGRNQPQHF.

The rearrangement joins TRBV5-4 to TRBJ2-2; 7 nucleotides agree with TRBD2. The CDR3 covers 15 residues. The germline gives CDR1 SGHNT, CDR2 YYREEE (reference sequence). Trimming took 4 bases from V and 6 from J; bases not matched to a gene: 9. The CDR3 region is CASSRPAGGSGELFF. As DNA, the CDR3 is TGTGCCAGCAGCCGGCCGGCCGGGGGGTCCGGGGAGCTGTTTTTT.

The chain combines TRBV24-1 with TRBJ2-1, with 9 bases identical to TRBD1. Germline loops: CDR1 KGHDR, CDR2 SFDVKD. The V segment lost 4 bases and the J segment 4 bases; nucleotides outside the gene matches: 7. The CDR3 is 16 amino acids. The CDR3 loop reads CATSDLTGGGYNEQFF. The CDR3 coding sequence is TGTGCCACCAGTGACTTAACAGGGGGCGGGTACAATGAGCAGTTCTTC.

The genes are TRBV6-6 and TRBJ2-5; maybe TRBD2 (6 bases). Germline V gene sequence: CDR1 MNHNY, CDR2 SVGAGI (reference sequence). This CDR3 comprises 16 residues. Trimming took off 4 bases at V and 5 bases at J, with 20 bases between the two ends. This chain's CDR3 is CASSLANSGVQETQYF. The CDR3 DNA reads TGTGCCAGCAGTTTGGCGAACTCGGGGGTGCAGGAGACCCAGTACTTC.

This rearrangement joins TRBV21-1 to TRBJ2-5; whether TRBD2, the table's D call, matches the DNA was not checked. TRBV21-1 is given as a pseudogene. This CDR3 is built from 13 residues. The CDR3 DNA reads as TGTGCCAGCAGCGCTGGGAGAGAAGAGACCCAGTACTTC. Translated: CASSAGREETQYF.

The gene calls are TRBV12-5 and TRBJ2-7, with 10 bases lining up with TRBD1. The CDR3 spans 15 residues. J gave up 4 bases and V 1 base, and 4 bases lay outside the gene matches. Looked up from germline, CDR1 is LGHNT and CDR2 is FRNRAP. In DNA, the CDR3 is TGTGCTAGTGGTTTGGGGACAGGGGGTGTTTACGAGCAGTACTTC. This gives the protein CASGLGTGGVYEQYF.

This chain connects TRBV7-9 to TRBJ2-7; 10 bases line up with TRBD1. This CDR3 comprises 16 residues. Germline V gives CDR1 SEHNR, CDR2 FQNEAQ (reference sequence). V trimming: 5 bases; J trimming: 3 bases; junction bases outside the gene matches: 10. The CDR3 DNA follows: TGTGCCAGCAGCACAACCGGGACAGGGGTCGGCTACGAGCAGTACTTC. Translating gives CASSTTGTGVGYEQYF. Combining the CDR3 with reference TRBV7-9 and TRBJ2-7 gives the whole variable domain DTGVSQNPRHKITKRGQNVTFRCDPISEHNRLYWYRQTLGQGPEFLTYFQNEAQLEKSRLLSDRFSAERPKGSFSTLEIQRTEQGDSAMYLCASSTTGTGVGYEQYFGPGTRLTVT.

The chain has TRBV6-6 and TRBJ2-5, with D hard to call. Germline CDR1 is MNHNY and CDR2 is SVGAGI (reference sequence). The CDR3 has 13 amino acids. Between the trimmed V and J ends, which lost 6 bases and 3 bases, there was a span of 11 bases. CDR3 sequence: CASSREVKETQYF. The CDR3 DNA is TGTGCCAGCAGCCGAGAAGTAAAAGAGACCCAGTACTTC.

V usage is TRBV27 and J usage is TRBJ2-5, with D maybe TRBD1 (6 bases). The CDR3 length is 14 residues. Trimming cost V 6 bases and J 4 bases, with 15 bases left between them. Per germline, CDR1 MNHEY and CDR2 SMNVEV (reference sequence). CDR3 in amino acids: CASSPWTDPETQYF. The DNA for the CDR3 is TGTGCCAGCAGCCCTTGGACAGACCCAGAGACCCAGTACTTC.

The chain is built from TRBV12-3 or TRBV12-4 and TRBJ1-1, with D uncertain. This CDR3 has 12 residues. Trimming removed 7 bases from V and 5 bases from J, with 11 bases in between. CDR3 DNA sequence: TGTGCCAGCACAGAGCCGGGGACTGAAGCTTTCTTT. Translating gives CASTEPGTEAFF.

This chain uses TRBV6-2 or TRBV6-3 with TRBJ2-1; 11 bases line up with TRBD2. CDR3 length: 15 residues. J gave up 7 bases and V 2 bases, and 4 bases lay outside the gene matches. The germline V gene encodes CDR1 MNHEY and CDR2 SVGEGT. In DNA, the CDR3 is TGTGCCAGCAGTTACCCCCGGACTAGCGGGAATGAGCAGTTCTTC. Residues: CASSYPRTSGNEQFF.

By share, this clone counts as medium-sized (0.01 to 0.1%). The CDR3 DNA sequence: TGTGCCAGCAGTGAAGGTCGGAACGGCTACACCTTC. Translating it yields CASSEGRNGYTF. The V and J genes are TRBV6-1 and TRBJ1-2; D is ambiguous. This CDR3 region has 12 residues. V dropped 1 base and J dropped 8 bases, with 8 bases sitting between them. Germline lookup yields CDR1 MNHNS and CDR2 SASEGT.

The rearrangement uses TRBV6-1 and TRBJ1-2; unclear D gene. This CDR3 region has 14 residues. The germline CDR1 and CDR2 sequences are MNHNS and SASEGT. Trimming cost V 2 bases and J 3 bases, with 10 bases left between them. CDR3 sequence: CASSEHGYDYGYTF. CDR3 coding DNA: TGTGCCAGCAGTGAACATGGGTACGACTATGGCTACACCTTC.

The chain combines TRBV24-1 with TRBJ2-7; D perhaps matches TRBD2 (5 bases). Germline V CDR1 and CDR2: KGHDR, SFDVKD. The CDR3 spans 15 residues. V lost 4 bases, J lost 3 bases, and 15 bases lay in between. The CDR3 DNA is TGTGCCACCAGTGACCGGGGAGAGGGATTCTACGAGCAGTACTTC. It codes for CATSDRGEGFYEQYF.

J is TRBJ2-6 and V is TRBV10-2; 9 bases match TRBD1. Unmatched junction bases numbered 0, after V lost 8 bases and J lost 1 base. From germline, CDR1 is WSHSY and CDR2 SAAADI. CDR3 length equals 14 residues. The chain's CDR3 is CASGTGSGANVLTF. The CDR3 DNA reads TGCGCCAGCGGGACAGGGTCTGGGGCCAACGTCCTGACTTTC.

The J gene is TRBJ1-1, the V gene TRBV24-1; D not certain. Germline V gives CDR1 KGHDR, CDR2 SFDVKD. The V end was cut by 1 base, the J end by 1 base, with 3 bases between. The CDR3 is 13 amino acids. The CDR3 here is CATSDLWNTEAFF. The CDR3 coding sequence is TGTGCCACCAGTGATTTATGGAACACTGAAGCTTTCTTT.

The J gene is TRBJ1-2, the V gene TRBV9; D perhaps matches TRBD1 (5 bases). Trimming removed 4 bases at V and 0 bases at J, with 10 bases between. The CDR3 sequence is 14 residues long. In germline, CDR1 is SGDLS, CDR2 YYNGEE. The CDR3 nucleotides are TGTGCCAGCAGCCCCAAGACAGCTAACTATGGCTACACCTTC. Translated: CASSPKTANYGYTF.

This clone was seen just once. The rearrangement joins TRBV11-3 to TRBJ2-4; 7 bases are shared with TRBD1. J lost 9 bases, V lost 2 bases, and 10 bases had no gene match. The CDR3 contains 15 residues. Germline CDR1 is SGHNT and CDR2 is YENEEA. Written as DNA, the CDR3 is TGTGCCAGCAGCTTAAGAGGGACAGCCGGCGGCATTCAGTACTTC. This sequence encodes CASSLRGTAGGIQYF. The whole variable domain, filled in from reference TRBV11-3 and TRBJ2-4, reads EAGVVQSPRYKIIEKKQPVAFWCNPISGHNTLYWYLQNLGQGPELLIRYENEEAVDDSQLPKDRFSAERLKGVDSTLKIQPAELGDSAVYLCASSLRGTAGGIQYFGAGTRLSVL.

This CDR3 is CASSPIKDMGEQYF. The DNA of the CDR3 is TGTGCCAGCAGCCCCATCAAGGACATGGGGGAGCAGTACTTC. This chain uses TRBV7-2 with TRBJ2-7; the D gene is possibly TRBD1 (5 bases). This CDR3 is 14 amino acids long. V gave up 5 bases and J gave up 7 bases, with 18 bases separating them. Germline V gives CDR1 SGHTA, CDR2 FQGNSA.

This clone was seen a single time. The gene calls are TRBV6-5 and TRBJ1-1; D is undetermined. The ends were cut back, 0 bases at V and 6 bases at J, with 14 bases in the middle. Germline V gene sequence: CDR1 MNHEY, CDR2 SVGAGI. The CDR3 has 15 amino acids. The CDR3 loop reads CASSYSNRGSAEAFF. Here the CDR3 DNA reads TGTGCCAGCAGTTACTCCAATCGAGGGTCCGCTGAAGCTTTCTTT.

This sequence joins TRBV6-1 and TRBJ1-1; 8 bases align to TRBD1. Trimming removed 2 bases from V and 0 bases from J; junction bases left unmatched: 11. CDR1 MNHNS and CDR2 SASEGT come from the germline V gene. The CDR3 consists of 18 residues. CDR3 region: CASSEWIGGTGLNTEAFF. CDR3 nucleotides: TGTGCCAGCAGTGAATGGATTGGAGGGACAGGACTGAACACTGAAGCTTTCTTT.

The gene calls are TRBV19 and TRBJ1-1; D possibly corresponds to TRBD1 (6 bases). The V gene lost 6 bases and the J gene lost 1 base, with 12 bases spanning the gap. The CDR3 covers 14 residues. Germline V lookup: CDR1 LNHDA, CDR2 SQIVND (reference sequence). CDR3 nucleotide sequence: TGTGCCAGTAGCCAACCAGGGGAGAACACTGAAGCTTTCTTT. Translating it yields CASSQPGENTEAFF.

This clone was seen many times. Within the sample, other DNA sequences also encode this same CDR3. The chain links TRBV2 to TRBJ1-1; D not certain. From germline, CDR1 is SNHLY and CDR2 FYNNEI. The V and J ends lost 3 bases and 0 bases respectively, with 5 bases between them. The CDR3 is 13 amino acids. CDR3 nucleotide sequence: TGTGCCAGCAGTGAGGATATGAACACTGAAGCTTTCTTT. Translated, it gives CASSEDMNTEAFF. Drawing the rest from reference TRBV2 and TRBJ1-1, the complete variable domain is EPEVTQTPSHQVTQMGQEVILRCVPISNHLYFYWYRQILGQKVEFLVSFYNNEISEKSEIFDDQFSVERPDGSNFTLKIRSTKLEDSAMYFCASSEDMNTEAFFGQGTRLTVV.

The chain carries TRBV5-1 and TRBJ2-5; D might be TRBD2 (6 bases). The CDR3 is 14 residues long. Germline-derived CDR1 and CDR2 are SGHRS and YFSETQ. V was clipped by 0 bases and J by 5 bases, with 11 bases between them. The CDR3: CASSLGSTSETQYF. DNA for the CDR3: TGCGCCAGCAGCTTGGGTTCGACTAGTGAGACCCAGTACTTC.

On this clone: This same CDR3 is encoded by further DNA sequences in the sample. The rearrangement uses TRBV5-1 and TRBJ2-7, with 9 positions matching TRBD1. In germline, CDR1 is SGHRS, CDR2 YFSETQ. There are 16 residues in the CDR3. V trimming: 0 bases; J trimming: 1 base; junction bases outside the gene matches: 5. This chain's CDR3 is CASSLEGTGLSYEQYF. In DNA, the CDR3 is TGCGCCAGCAGCTTGGAGGGGACAGGGCTGTCCTACGAGCAGTACTTC. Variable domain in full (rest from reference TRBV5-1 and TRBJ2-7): KAGVTQTPRYLIKTRGQQVTLSCSPISGHRSVSWYQQTPGQGLQFLFEYFSETQRNKGNFPGRFSGRQFSNSRSEMNVSTLELGDSALYLCASSLEGTGLSYEQYFGPGTRLTVT.

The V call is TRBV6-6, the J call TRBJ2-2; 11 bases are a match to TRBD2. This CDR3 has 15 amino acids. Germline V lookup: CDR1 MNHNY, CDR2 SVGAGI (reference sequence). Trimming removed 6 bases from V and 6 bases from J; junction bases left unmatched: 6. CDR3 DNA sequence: TGTGCCAGCAGCTTACTAGCGGGGGTCGCCGGGGAGCTGTTTTTT. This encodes CASSLLAGVAGELFF.